This section outlines one T cell receptor beta chain sequence together with its context. This sample was included in a study of blood T cell repertoires in COVID-19. Repertoires were generated with immunoSEQ multiplex PCR, while TCRdb's copy carries only in-frame clones and drops some. The table shows fewer than 250,000 clones, with approximately 81% occurring only once. CDR3 length: 14 amino acids. CDR1 is MDHEN, CDR2 SYDVKM, per germline. Trimming took off 3 bases at V and 4 bases at J, with 12 bases between the two ends. The material sequenced was peripheral blood. V is TRBV28 and J is TRBJ1-2, with a tentative D call TRBD1 (6 bases). This TCR came from a woman older than 75 with COVID-19, enrolled during active disease. Written as DNA, the CDR3 is TGTGCCAGCAGTTTTCGGGACATACCCTATGGCTACACCTTC. It is translated as CASSFRDIPYGYTF.